This TCR beta chain was obtained from a study of T cell repertoires in cytomegalovirus infection. Study-wide background: Public TCR beta signatures marked donors with CMV infection and the matching HLA.

J was trimmed by 7 bases and V by 10 bases; bases with no gene match: 8. Per the germline V gene, CDR1 is SGHTA and CDR2 is FQGNSA. This CDR3 has 12 residues. In this sample, this clonotype turned up many times. The antigen remains unidentified. The study, taken as a whole, reports: Ex vivo, HLA-C-restricted CMV-specific TCR beta clonotypes prevailed over the rest of the response. Cumulative public TCR beta family frequency identified carriers of CMV plus the relevant HLA.

TCRdb called the reads again in MiXCR, with one record for every CDR3 protein. The sample lists under 350,000 distinct CDR3 sequences, about 9.2% occurring once. The sequenced material came from PBMCs. The chain joins TRBV7-2 to TRBJ2-5; TRBD2 agrees at 8 bases. The sequence derives from a human donor in good health (CMV status not recorded). Some clones in this sample may be carry-over from other donors' samples. DNA for the CDR3: TGTGCCACCGGGGGGGGGGCAAGGACCCAGTACTTC. Translating gives CATGGGARTQYF.